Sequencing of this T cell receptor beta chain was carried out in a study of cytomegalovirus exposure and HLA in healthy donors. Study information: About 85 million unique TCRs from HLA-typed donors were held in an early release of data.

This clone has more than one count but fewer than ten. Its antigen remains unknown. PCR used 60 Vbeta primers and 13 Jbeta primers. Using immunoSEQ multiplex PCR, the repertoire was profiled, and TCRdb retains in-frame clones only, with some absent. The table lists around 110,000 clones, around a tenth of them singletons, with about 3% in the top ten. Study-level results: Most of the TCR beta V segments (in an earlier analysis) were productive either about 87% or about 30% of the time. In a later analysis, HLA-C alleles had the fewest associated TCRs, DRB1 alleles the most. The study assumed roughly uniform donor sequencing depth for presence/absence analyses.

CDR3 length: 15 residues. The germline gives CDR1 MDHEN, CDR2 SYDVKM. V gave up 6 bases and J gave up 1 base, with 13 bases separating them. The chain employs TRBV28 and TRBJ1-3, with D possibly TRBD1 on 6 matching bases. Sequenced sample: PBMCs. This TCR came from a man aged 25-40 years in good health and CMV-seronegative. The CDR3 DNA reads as TGTGCCAGCAGAAATACAGGGCGGTCTGGAAACACCATATATTTT. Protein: CASRNTGRSGNTIYF.